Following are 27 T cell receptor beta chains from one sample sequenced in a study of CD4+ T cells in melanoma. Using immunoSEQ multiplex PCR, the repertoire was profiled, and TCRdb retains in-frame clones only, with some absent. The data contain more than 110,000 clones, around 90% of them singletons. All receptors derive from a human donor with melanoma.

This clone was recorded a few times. This chain's CDR3 is CAWSLGVVYGYTF. The CDR3 DNA reads as TGTGCCTGGAGCCTAGGGGTGGTCTATGGCTACACCTTC. V gene TRBV30 combines with J gene TRBJ1-2; tentatively, D is TRBD1 (5 bases). Germline CDR1 reads GTSNPN; CDR2 reads SVGIG (reference sequence). Trimming took off 3 bases at V and 4 bases at J, with 12 bases between the two ends. This CDR3 spans 13 amino acids.

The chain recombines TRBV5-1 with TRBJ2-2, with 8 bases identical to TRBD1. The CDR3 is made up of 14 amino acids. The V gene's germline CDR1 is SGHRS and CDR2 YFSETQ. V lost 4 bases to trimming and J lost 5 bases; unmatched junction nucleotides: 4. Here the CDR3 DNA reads TGCGCCAGCAGCCCGTGGACAGGGACCGGGGAGCTGTTTTTT. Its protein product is CASSPWTGTGELFF.

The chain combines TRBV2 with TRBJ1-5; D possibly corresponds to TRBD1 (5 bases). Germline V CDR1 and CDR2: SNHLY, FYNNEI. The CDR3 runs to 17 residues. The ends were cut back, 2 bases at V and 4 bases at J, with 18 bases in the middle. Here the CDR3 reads CASSEPSRAIDNQPQHF. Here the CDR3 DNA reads TGTGCCAGCAGTGAACCGAGCAGGGCAATAGATAATCAGCCCCAGCATTTT.

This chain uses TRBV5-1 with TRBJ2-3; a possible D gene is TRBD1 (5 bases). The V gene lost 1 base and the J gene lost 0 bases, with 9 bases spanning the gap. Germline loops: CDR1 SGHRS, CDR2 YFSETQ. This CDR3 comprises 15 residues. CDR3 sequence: CASSLMSGSTDTQYF. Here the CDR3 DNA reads TGCGCCAGCAGCTTGATGTCAGGGAGCACAGATACGCAGTATTTT.

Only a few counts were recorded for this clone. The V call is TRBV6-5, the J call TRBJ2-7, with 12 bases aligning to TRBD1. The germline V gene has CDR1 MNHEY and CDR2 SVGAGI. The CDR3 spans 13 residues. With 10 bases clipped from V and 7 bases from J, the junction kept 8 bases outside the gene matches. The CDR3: CATQGQGAREQYF. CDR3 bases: TGTGCCACGCAGGGACAGGGGGCGCGAGAGCAGTACTTC.

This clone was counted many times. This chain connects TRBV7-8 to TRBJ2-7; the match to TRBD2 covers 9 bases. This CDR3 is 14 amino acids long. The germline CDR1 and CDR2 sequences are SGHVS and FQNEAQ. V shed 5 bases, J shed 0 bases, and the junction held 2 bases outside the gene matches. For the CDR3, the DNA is TGTGCCAGCAGCCCTAGCGGGGCCTCCTACGAGCAGTACTTC. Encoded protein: CASSPSGASYEQYF.

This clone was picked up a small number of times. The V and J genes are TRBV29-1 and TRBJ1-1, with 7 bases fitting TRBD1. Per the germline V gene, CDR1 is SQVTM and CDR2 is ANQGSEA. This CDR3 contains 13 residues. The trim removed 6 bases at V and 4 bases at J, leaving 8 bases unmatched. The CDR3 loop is CSVQGQLGTEAFF. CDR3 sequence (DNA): TGCAGCGTCCAGGGACAGTTGGGCACTGAAGCTTTCTTT. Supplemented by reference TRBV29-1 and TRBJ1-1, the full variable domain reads SAVISQKPSRDICQRGTSLTIQCQVDSQVTMMFWYRQQPGQSLTLIATANQGSEATYESGFVIDKFPISRPNLTFSTLTVSNMSPEDSSIYLCSVQGQLGTEAFFGQGTRLTVV.

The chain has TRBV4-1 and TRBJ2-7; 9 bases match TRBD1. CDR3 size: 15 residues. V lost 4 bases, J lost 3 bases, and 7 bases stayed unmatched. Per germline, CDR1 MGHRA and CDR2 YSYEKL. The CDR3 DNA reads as TGCGCCAGCAGCCCTCGACCGGGACAGGGCTACGAGCAGTACTTC. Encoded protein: CASSPRPGQGYEQYF.

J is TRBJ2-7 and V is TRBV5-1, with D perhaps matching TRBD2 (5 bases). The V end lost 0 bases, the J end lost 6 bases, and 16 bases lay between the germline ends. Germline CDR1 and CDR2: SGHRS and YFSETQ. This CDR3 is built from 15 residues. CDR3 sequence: CASSLDIPGLGEQYF. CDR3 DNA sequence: TGCGCCAGCAGCTTGGATATCCCGGGGTTGGGCGAGCAGTACTTC.

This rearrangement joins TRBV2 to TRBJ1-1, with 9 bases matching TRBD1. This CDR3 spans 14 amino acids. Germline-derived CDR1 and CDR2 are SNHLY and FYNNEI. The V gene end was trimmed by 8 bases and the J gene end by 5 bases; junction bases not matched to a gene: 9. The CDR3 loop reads CASVRDRASTEAFF. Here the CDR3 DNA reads TGTGCCAGCGTTAGGGACAGGGCTTCGACTGAAGCTTTCTTT.

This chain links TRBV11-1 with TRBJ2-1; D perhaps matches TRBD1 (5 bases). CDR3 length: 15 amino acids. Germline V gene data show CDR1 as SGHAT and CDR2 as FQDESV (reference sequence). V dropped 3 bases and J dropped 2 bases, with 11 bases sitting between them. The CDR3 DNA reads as TGTGCCAGCAGCTTCACAGGTGCCACCTACAATGAGCAGTTCTTC. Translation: CASSFTGATYNEQFF. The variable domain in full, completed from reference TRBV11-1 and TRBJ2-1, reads EAEVAQSPRYKITEKSQAVAFWCDPISGHATLYWYRQILGQGPELLVQFQDESVVDDSQLPKDRFSAERLKGVDSTLKIQPAELGDSAMYLCASSFTGATYNEQFFGPGTRLTVL.

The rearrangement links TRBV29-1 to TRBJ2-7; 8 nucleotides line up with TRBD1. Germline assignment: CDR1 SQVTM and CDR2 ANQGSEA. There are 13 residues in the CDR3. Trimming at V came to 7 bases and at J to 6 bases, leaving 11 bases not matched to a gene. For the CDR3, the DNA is TGCAGCGGGACAGGGAGAACGCCTAGCGAGCAGTACTTC. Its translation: CSGTGRTPSEQYF.

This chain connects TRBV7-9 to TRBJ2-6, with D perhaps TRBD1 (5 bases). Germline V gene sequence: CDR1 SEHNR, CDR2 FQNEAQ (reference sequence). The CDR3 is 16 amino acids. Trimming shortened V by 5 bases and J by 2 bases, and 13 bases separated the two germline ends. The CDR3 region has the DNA TGTGCCAGCAGCACCGCAGGGTCAGCTGGGGCCAACGTCCTGACTTTC. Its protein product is CASSTAGSAGANVLTF.

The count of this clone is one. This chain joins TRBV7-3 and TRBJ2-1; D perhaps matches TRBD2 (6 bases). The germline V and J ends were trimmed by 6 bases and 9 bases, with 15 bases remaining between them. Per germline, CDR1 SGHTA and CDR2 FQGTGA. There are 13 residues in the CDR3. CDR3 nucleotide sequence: TGTGCCAGCAGGCGGGACCCCTCCGGTGAGCAGTTCTTC. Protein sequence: CASRRDPSGEQFF.

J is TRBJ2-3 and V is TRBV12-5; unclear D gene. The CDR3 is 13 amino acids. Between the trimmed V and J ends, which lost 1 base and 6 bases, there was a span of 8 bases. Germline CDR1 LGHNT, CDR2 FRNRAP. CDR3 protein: CASGLGTLDTQYF. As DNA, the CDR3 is TGTGCTAGTGGTTTGGGAACCTTGGATACGCAGTATTTT.

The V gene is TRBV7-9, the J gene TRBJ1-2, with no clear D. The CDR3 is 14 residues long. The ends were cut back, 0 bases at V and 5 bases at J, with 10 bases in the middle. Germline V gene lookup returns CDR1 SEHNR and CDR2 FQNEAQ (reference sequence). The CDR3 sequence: CASSLAPLGYGYTF. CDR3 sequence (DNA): TGTGCCAGCAGCTTAGCCCCCCTGGGATATGGCTACACCTTC.

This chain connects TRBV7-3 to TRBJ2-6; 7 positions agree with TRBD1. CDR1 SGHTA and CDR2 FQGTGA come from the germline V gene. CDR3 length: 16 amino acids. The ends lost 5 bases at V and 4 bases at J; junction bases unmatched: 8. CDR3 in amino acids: CASSTHRGVGANVLTF. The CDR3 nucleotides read TGTGCCAGCAGCACCCACAGGGGCGTCGGGGCCAACGTCCTGACTTTC.

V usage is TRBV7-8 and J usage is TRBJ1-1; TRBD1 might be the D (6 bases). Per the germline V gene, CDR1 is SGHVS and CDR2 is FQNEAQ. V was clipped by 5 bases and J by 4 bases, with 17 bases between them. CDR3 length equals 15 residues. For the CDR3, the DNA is TGTGCCAGCAGCCCACGGACAGCTGGCACCACTGAAGCTTTCTTT. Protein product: CASSPRTAGTTEAFF.

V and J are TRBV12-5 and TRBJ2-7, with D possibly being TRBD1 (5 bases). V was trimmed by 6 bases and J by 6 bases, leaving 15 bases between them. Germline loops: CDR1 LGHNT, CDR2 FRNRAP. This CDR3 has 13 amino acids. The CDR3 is CASGQGPLTEQYF. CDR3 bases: TGTGCTAGTGGCCAGGGCCCCCTAACCGAGCAGTACTTC.

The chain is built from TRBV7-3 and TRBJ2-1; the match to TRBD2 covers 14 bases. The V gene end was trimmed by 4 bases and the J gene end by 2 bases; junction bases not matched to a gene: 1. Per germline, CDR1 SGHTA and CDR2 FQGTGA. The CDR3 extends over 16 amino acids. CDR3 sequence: CASSWTSGGTYNEQFF. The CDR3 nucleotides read TGTGCCAGCAGCTGGACTAGCGGGGGGACCTACAATGAGCAGTTCTTC.

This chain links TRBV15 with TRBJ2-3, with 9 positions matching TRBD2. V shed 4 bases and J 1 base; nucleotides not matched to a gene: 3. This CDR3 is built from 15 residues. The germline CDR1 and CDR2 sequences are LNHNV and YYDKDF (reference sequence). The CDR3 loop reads CATSTRTSGTDTQYF. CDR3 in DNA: TGTGCCACCAGCACACGGACTAGCGGCACAGATACGCAGTATTTT.

The CDR3 bases are TGTGCCAGCGCCGGGGGGGCGAACACTGAAGCTTTCTTT. It encodes CASAGGANTEAFF. The chain uses TRBV7-3 and TRBJ1-1; the D gene is possibly TRBD1 (6 bases). Deletions cut 8 bases from V and 1 base from J, with 11 bases between. The V gene's germline CDR1 is SGHTA and CDR2 FQGTGA. CDR3 length equals 13 residues.

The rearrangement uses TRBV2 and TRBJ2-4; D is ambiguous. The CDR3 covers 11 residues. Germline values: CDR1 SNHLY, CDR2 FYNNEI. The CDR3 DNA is TGTGCTACTGCCTTGAAAAACATTCAGTACTTC. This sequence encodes CATALKNIQYF.

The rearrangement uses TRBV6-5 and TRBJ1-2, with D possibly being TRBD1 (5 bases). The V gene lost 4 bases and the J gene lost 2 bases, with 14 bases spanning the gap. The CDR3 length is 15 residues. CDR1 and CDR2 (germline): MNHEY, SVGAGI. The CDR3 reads CASSSLSGGNYGYTF. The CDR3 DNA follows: TGTGCCAGCAGTTCTCTCTCGGGGGGGAACTATGGCTACACCTTC.

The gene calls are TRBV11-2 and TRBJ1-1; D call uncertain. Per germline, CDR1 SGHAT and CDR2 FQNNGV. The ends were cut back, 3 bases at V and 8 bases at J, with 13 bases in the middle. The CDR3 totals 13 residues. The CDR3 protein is CASSFDWAGEAFF. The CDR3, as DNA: TGTGCCAGCAGCTTCGATTGGGCCGGAGAAGCTTTCTTT.

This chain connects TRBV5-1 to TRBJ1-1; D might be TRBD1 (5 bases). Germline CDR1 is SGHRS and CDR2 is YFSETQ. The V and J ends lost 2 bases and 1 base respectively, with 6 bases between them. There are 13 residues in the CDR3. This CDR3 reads CASSFQGNTEAFF. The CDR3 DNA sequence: TGCGCCAGCAGCTTCCAGGGGAACACTGAAGCTTTCTTT. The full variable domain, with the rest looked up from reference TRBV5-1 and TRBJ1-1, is KAGVTQTPRYLIKTRGQQVTLSCSPISGHRSVSWYQQTPGQGLQFLFEYFSETQRNKGNFPGRFSGRQFSNSRSEMNVSTLELGDSALYLCASSFQGNTEAFFGQGTRLTVV.

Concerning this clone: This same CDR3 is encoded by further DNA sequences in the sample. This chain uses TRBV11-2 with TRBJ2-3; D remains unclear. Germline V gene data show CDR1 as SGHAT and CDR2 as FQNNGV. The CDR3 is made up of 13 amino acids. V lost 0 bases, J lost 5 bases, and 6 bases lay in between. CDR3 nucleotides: TGTGCCAGCAGCTTAGATCTTGGAGATACGCAGTATTTT. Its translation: CASSLDLGDTQYF. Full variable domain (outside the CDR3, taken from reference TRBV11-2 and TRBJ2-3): EAGVAQSPRYKIIEKRQSVAFWCNPISGHATLYWYQQILGQGPKLLIQFQNNGVVDDSQLPKDRFSAERLKGVDSTLKIQPAKLEDSAVYLCASSLDLGDTQYFGPGTRLTVL.